Detailed here is one TCR beta chain. The data belong to a study of blood T cell repertoires in COVID-19. Turning to the study itself: From the United States, Italy and Spain came samples of acute and convalescent COVID-19. From T cells, B-cell-depleted T cells, or PBMCs came the material, which was cDNA or gDNA.

Per the original methods: How many nucleated cells were present was estimated from reference gene primer amplification. Measured with immunoSEQ multiplex PCR; TCRdb has only the in-frame clones, and not every one. V, J and clone size were drawn from that table, and D and trimming were deduced from the DNA. The table has 200,000 or so clones, under 90% seen once; the top ten hold 3.5% to 4.5%. This CDR3 is 14 amino acids long. The germline V gene encodes CDR1 MGHDK and CDR2 SYGVNS. Trimming removed 6 bases from V and 6 bases from J, with 14 bases in between. The source is a man aged 45-65 years with acute or convalescent COVID-19. This chain uses TRBV25-1 with TRBJ1-4; D ambiguous. The source material was peripheral blood. DNA for the CDR3: TGTGCCAGCAGGTCCCGGGAGCCACATGAAAAACTGTTTTTT. It translates to CASRSREPHEKLFF.